Presented here are 26 T cell receptor beta chains from one specimen sequenced in a study of shared clonotypes between healthy human individuals. The method was immunoSEQ multiplex PCR; TCRdb's version includes in-frame clones alone and lacks a portion of them. There are 2 million to 2.5 million clones in the sample; under 97% occur only once, and 0.1% to 0.15% lies in the top ten. The sample was naive CD4+ T cells sorted from blood. Indicated subset: CD45RA+ positively selected. These receptors all come from a young man in good health.

V is TRBV5-4 and J is TRBJ2-7; TRBD2 is a possible D gene (6 bases). Per the germline V gene, CDR1 is SGHNT and CDR2 is YYREEE (reference sequence). The CDR3 is 16 amino acids. Trimming pared 4 bases from V and 1 base from J, leaving 18 bases between. CDR3 DNA sequence: TGTGCCAGCAGCCAGGGACTGGTCGAGCGTTCCTACGAGCAGTACTTC. As protein: CASSQGLVERSYEQYF.

The chain has TRBV6-5 and TRBJ2-5; unclear D gene. Per the germline V gene, CDR1 is MNHEY and CDR2 is SVGAGI. The germline V and J ends were trimmed by 9 bases and 1 base, with 12 bases remaining between them. This CDR3 has 13 residues. The CDR3 is CASGKGLQETQYF. DNA of the CDR3: TGTGCCAGTGGAAAGGGCCTCCAAGAGACCCAGTACTTC.

A single count supports this clone. The chain combines TRBV6-5 with TRBJ2-7; 9 nucleotides agree with TRBD1. The CDR3 totals 15 residues. Germline lookup yields CDR1 MNHEY and CDR2 SVGAGI. The junction had 8 bases not matched to a gene; V was cut back by 6 bases and J by 2 bases. For the CDR3, the DNA is TGTGCCAGCAGCCCGAACAGGGGGCCCCCCTACGAGCAGTACTTC. Amino acid sequence: CASSPNRGPPYEQYF.

This clone came up a few times. Other nucleotide sequences from this sample produce the same CDR3. V gene TRBV11-2 combines with J gene TRBJ2-7, with D possibly matching TRBD1 (6 bases). CDR1 and CDR2 from the germline V gene are SGHAT and FQNNGV. There are 12 residues in the CDR3. V gave up 3 bases and J gave up 4 bases, with 7 bases separating them. CDR3 protein: CASSFTGYEQYF. The CDR3 DNA reads as TGTGCCAGCAGCTTTACAGGGTACGAGCAGTACTTC.

This chain uses TRBV6-6 with TRBJ2-1; D is perhaps TRBD1 (6 bases). The CDR3 contains 15 residues. V was pared by 6 bases and J by 7 bases, with 19 bases between. From germline, CDR1 is MNHNY and CDR2 SVGAGI (reference sequence). The CDR3 region is CASRPPPGVENEQFF. The CDR3 coding sequence is TGTGCCAGCAGGCCCCCCCCAGGGGTCGAAAATGAGCAGTTCTTC.

On this clone: The identical CDR3 is also encoded by other nucleotide sequences in the sample. V gene TRBV7-8 combines with J gene TRBJ1-1; no clear D. This CDR3 comprises 14 residues. The germline gives CDR1 SGHVS, CDR2 FQNEAQ. V dropped 3 bases and J dropped 0 bases, with 8 bases sitting between them. DNA of the CDR3: TGTGCCAGCAGCTTGGGCCCTGTGAACACTGAAGCTTTCTTT. Its protein product is CASSLGPVNTEAFF. Combining the CDR3 with reference TRBV7-8 and TRBJ1-1 gives the whole variable domain GAGVSQSPRYKVAKRGQDVALRCDPISGHVSLFWYQQALGQGPEFLTYFQNEAQLDKSGLPSDRFFAERPEGSVSTLKIQRTQQEDSAVYLCASSLGPVNTEAFFGQGTRLTVV.

This clone showed up just once. The chain's CDR3 is CASSDDSWDRGPDTQYF. CDR3 coding DNA: TGTGCCAGCAGTGACGACTCCTGGGACAGGGGGCCAGATACGCAGTATTTT. The chain links TRBV6-1 to TRBJ2-3; 12 bases are a match to TRBD1. The V gene's germline CDR1 is MNHNS and CDR2 SASEGT. The CDR3 consists of 17 residues. V was clipped by 3 bases and J by 4 bases; unmatched bases: 8.

The rearrangement joins TRBV6-1 to TRBJ2-7; no definite D call. V dropped 5 bases and J dropped 8 bases, with 4 bases sitting between them. Looked up from germline, CDR1 is MNHNS and CDR2 is SASEGT. CDR3 length: 9 amino acids. This CDR3 is CASSPKQYF. The CDR3 nucleotides are TGTGCCAGCAGTCCGAAGCAGTACTTC.

The rearrangement joins TRBV6-1 to TRBJ1-1; D perhaps matches TRBD1 (6 bases). Germline CDR1 MNHNS, CDR2 SASEGT. This CDR3 is built from 15 residues. Trimming stripped 6 bases from V and 0 bases from J, with 14 bases between. In nucleotides, the CDR3 is TGTGCCAGCAGCCTAGGGACAACTTTGAACACTGAAGCTTTCTTT. Translation gives CASSLGTTLNTEAFF.

A word on this clone: This sample also contains other DNA sequences that code for the same CDR3. The V gene is TRBV18, the J gene TRBJ2-5; D unclear. The CDR3 extends over 12 amino acids. Germline V gene sequence: CDR1 KGHSH, CDR2 LQKENI. With 6 bases removed from V and 1 base from J, the gap between germline ends came to 6 bases. The CDR3 is CASSPTQETQYF. In nucleotides, the CDR3 is TGTGCCAGCTCGCCAACCCAAGAGACCCAGTACTTC.

The chain links TRBV10-3 to TRBJ1-2, with D possibly matching TRBD1 (5 bases). The CDR3 consists of 16 residues. The V and J ends lost 3 bases and 7 bases respectively, with 21 bases between them. Germline V lookup: CDR1 ENHRY, CDR2 SYGVKD. The chain's CDR3 is CAISDLGLPGTSGYTF. CDR3 coding DNA: TGTGCCATCAGTGACCTAGGACTCCCGGGGACCTCTGGCTACACCTTC.

This chain joins TRBV6-1 and TRBJ2-1, with unresolved D. The CDR3 consists of 12 residues. The V gene's germline CDR1 is MNHNS and CDR2 SASEGT. V gave up 7 bases and J gave up 7 bases, with 11 bases separating them. CDR3 in amino acids: CASIERVNEQFF. Here the CDR3 DNA reads TGTGCCAGCATAGAAAGGGTTAATGAGCAGTTCTTC.

The chain couples TRBV5-8 to TRBJ2-5; tentatively, D is TRBD1 (5 bases). The CDR3 covers 14 residues. Trimming removed 2 bases at V and 6 bases at J, with 14 bases between. CDR1 and CDR2 from the germline V gene are SGHTS and YDEGEE. The CDR3 DNA sequence: TGTGCCAGCAGCTTCGACAGAACCACACAGACCCAGTACTTC. As protein: CASSFDRTTQTQYF. The whole variable domain, filled in from reference TRBV5-8 and TRBJ2-5, reads EAGVTQSPTHLIKTRGQQATLRCSPISGHTSVYWYQQALGLGLQFLLWYDEGEERNRGNFPPRFSGRQFPNYSSELNVNALELEDSALYLCASSFDRTTQTQYFGPGTRLLVL.

The V and J genes are TRBV27 and TRBJ1-2; 7 bases are shared with TRBD1. The junction had 15 bases not matched to a gene; V was cut back by 6 bases and J by 8 bases. The CDR3 is 15 amino acids. CDR1 is MNHEY and CDR2 is SMNVEV in the germline V gene (reference sequence). CDR3 sequence (DNA): TGTGCCAGCAGAAGGGGGGTTGACAGGGCGGAGGGCTACACCTTC. Protein product: CASRRGVDRAEGYTF.

V gene TRBV10-3 combines with J gene TRBJ2-1, with TRBD1 identical over 10 bases. Trimming at V came to 6 bases and at J to 7 bases, leaving 9 bases not matched to a gene. The CDR3 is made up of 15 amino acids. CDR1 is ENHRY and CDR2 is SYGVKD in the germline V gene. The CDR3 reads CAISIRDRGSNEQFF. CDR3 bases: TGTGCCATCAGCATCCGGGACAGGGGATCGAATGAGCAGTTCTTC.

This chain uses TRBV4-1 with TRBJ2-5, with D maybe TRBD2 (5 bases). Trimming pared 5 bases from V and 5 bases from J, leaving 24 bases between. Germline assignment: CDR1 MGHRA and CDR2 YSYEKL. This CDR3 contains 17 residues. In DNA, the CDR3 is TGCGCCAGCAGCAAAAAACCTGAGTCCGTTTCGGGGGAGACCCAGTACTTC. It yields the protein CASSKKPESVSGETQYF.

The J gene is TRBJ2-7, the V gene TRBV5-4; perhaps TRBD1 as D (6 bases). The CDR3 is made up of 15 amino acids. V shed 4 bases and J shed 2 bases, with 16 bases lying between them. The germline V gene has CDR1 SGHNT and CDR2 YYREEE (reference sequence). The chain's CDR3 is CASSQSKGVPYEQYF. The CDR3 DNA sequence: TGTGCCAGCAGCCAATCCAAGGGGGTCCCCTACGAGCAGTACTTC.

The chain has TRBV18 and TRBJ2-4, with D possibly called TRBD1 or TRBD2 (6 bases each). The CDR3 consists of 14 residues. Germline V CDR1 and CDR2: KGHSH, LQKENI. The germline V and J ends were trimmed by 5 bases and 9 bases, with 17 bases remaining between them. Written as DNA, the CDR3 is TGTGCCAGCTCATGGCAGTCAGGGGAGGCCATTCAGTACTTC. This codes for CASSWQSGEAIQYF.

The chain links TRBV5-1 to TRBJ2-2, with 8 bases lining up with TRBD1. Germline CDR1 and CDR2: SGHRS and YFSETQ. V lost 0 bases to trimming and J lost 6 bases; unmatched junction nucleotides: 4. There are 15 residues in the CDR3. The CDR3 sequence is CASSLEAGGSGELFF. The CDR3 DNA follows: TGCGCCAGCAGCTTGGAGGCAGGGGGCTCCGGGGAGCTGTTTTTT.

V and J are TRBV4-1 and TRBJ2-3; D assignment may be TRBD1 or TRBD2 (7 bases each). The ends were cut back, 4 bases at V and 5 bases at J, with 19 bases in the middle. CDR1 is MGHRA, CDR2 YSYEKL, per germline. CDR3 length: 16 amino acids. CDR3 protein: CASSPKGGGRGDTQYF. As DNA, the CDR3 is TGCGCCAGCAGCCCTAAGGGAGGGGGCAGGGGAGATACGCAGTATTTT.

The V gene is TRBV6-1, the J gene TRBJ2-5, with D perhaps matching TRBD2 (5 bases). In germline, CDR1 is MNHNS, CDR2 SASEGT. V shed 4 bases and J shed 7 bases, with 16 bases lying between them. The CDR3 runs 14 residues. The CDR3 nucleotides read TGTGCCAGCAGTGGGACTTTGGGATTTGGGACCCAGTACTTC. Its protein product is CASSGTLGFGTQYF.

The V gene is TRBV6-6, the J gene TRBJ2-7; TRBD1 agrees at 11 bases. Unmatched junction bases numbered 3, after V lost 6 bases and J lost 2 bases. The CDR3 has 14 amino acids. Germline CDR1 reads MNHNY; CDR2 reads SVGAGI (reference sequence). The CDR3 is CASRGTGGTYEQYF. Written as DNA, the CDR3 is TGTGCCAGCAGGGGGACAGGGGGGACCTACGAGCAGTACTTC.

This clone was observed once. V usage is TRBV11-2 and J usage is TRBJ2-5; 7 bases match TRBD2. Germline V lookup: CDR1 SGHAT, CDR2 FQNNGV. V was pared by 1 base and J by 3 bases, with 5 bases of the junction left unmatched. The CDR3 runs to 15 residues. The CDR3 region has the DNA TGTGCCAGCAGCTTAGTAGGGCGGGGGAAAGAGACCCAGTACTTC. It is translated as CASSLVGRGKETQYF.

The chain recombines TRBV5-4 with TRBJ1-6, with 8 bases matching TRBD1. The CDR3 spans 16 residues. Germline V lookup: CDR1 SGHNT, CDR2 YYREEE (reference sequence). Trimming at V came to 0 bases and at J to 7 bases, leaving 6 bases not matched to a gene. CDR3 nucleotide sequence: TGTGCCAGCAGCTTGGCGACTCAGGGGGCGAATTCACCCCTCCACTTT. The encoded protein is CASSLATQGANSPLHF.

CDR3 residues: CASTSGAGLIKQYF. CDR3 coding DNA: TGTGCCAGCACCTCTGGGGCAGGTCTTATCAAGCAGTACTTC. The chain recombines TRBV6-5 with TRBJ2-7; tentatively, D is TRBD1 (5 bases). This CDR3 region has 14 residues. Germline V lookup: CDR1 MNHEY, CDR2 SVGAGI. Trimming stripped 7 bases from V and 8 bases from J, with 21 bases between.

This rearrangement joins TRBV10-3 to TRBJ2-2, with D tentatively TRBD1 (6 bases). CDR1 and CDR2 from the germline V gene are ENHRY and SYGVKD. This CDR3 is 15 amino acids long. Trimming stripped 7 bases from V and 7 bases from J, with 19 bases between. The CDR3 sequence is CAINPGQVDGGELFF. CDR3 DNA: TGTGCCATCAATCCGGGACAAGTCGACGGCGGGGAGCTGTTTTTT.